A selection of T cell receptor beta chains follows, all from one sample in a study of cytomegalovirus exposure and HLA in healthy donors. Clones were read by immunoSEQ multiplex PCR, and TCRdb kept only the in-frame ones, dropping some. The repertoire holds roughly 120,000 clones, with roughly 88% as singletons. The specimen was PBMCs. These receptor sequences come from a man aged 18 to 29 in good health and CMV-seronegative. Each CDR3 is given with its conserved first and last residue. The D gene is left open where the match is weak. Size tells how often a clone was seen (once, few, many) or the class of an expanded clone, and some rows leave it out.

v_call	clone_size	d_call	j_call	cdr3_nt	cdr3_aa
TRBV7-6	.	TRBD2	TRBJ2-1	TGTGCCAGCAGCTTAGCGCCGGCTAGCGGGGGGCCTAATGAGCAGTTCTTC	CASSLAPASGGPNEQFF
TRBV9	.	TRBD2	TRBJ2-3	TGTGCCAGCAGCGTCGGGACTAGCGGGAGCGATACGCAGTATTTT	CASSVGTSGSDTQYF
TRBV5-4	.	TRBD2	TRBJ2-2	TGTGCCAGCAGCCCTGGGACTAGCGGGAGTGGCGGGGAGCTGTTTTTT	CASSPGTSGSGGELFF
TRBV7-2	once	TRBD2	TRBJ2-1	TGTGCCAGCAGCTTTACCGGGGGGGTCAATGAGCAGTTCTTC	CASSFTGGVNEQFF
TRBV5-1	.	.	TRBJ1-3	TGCGCCAGCAGCTTGGTACAGGTCAGATATTCGAACACCATATATTTT	CASSLVQVRYSNTIYF
TRBV5-1	.	.	TRBJ1-1	TGCGCCAGCAGCTTGGCCTCAGGGTCCGAAGCTTTCTTT	CASSLASGSEAFF
TRBV6-4	.	TRBD1	TRBJ2-3	TGTGCCAGCAGTGACGGACAGGGGGCAGATACGCAGTATTTT	CASSDGQGADTQYF
TRBV14	.	.	TRBJ1-3	TGTGCCAGCAGCCAAGTGGGCGGAAACACCATATATTTT	CASSQVGGNTIYF
TRBV9	.	.	TRBJ1-4	TGTGCCAGCAGCGTTGGCCCGCCTGGCGAAAAACTGTTTTTT	CASSVGPPGEKLFF
TRBV7-6	once	TRBD2	TRBJ2-1	TGTGCCAGCAGCTTAGGACTAGCGGAATACAATGAGCAGTTCTTC	CASSLGLAEYNEQFF
TRBV13	.	TRBD1	TRBJ1-2	TGTGCCAGCAGCTCGGGGACAGGGAACTATGGCTACACCTTC	CASSSGTGNYGYTF
TRBV14	.	TRBD1	TRBJ2-2	TGTGCCAGCAGCCAAGTACAGGGGGGTACCGGGGAGCTGTTTTTT	CASSQVQGGTGELFF
TRBV6-1	.	.	TRBJ2-7	TGTGCCAGCAGTGAAGCGAACAGTCCTTACGAGCAGTACTTC	CASSEANSPYEQYF
TRBV7-2	.	TRBD1	TRBJ1-1	TGTGCCAGCAGGCCGGGACAGGGGTATGAGGACACTGAAGCTTTCTTT	CASRPGQGYEDTEAFF
TRBV27	few	.	TRBJ1-5	TGTGCCAGCGCCGCCTATAGCAATCAGCCCCAGCATTTT	CASAAYSNQPQHF
TRBV6-6	.	.	TRBJ1-1	TGTGCCAGCCCTCCCGATCAGGGTATTGGGGCTTTCTTT	CASPPDQGIGAFF
TRBV12-5	.	.	TRBJ2-3	TGTGCTAGTGGTTTGATTCAGGGTACGCAGTATTTT	CASGLIQGTQYF
TRBV9	.	.	TRBJ1-1	TGTGCCAGCAGCGGGCCGGGGAACACTGAAGCTTTCTTT	CASSGPGNTEAFF
TRBV30	.	TRBD1	TRBJ2-3	TGTGCCTGGAGCCACTCGGGACAGGCACCCACAGATACGCAGTATTTT	CAWSHSGQAPTDTQYF
TRBV15	once	TRBD2	TRBJ2-1	TGTGCCACCCATACCGGGACTAGCGTCCTGGGGGCGTTCTTC	CATHTGTSVLGAFF
TRBV30	.	TRBD2	TRBJ2-1	TGTGCCTGGACTAGCGGGAGTAGCACCTACAATGAGCAGTTCTTC	CAWTSGSSTYNEQFF
TRBV19	.	.	TRBJ1-1	TGTGCCAGTAGTAGACGTCATGGGGAGGGCACTGAAGCTTTCTTT	CASSRRHGEGTEAFF
TRBV9	.	.	TRBJ1-2	TGTGCCAGCAGCGGGCCTGGCTACACCTTC	CASSGPGYTF
TRBV2	.	TRBD1	TRBJ2-5	TGTGCCAGCATACAGGGGCGGCAAGAGACCCAGTACTTC	CASIQGRQETQYF
TRBV11-2	.	.	TRBJ2-7	TGTGCCAGCAGCTTCAGTCCTAGCAGCTACGAGCAGTACTTC	CASSFSPSSYEQYF
TRBV2	.	TRBD1	TRBJ1-4	TGTGCCAGCAGTTCGTTCAGGGGGCTAGAGGAAAAACTGTTTTTT	CASSSFRGLEEKLFF
TRBV5-1	.	TRBD1	TRBJ1-5	TGCGCCAGCAGCCCAGGGGGCAAGGGCCAGCCCCAGCATTTT	CASSPGGKGQPQHF
TRBV29-1	.	.	TRBJ2-3	TGCAGCGTTGTCCGCGATAGCACAGATACGCAGTATTTT	CSVVRDSTDTQYF
TRBV5-8	.	.	TRBJ1-2	TGTGCCAGCAGCCTAAACAGGGACTATGGCTACACCTTC	CASSLNRDYGYTF
TRBV6-1	.	.	TRBJ2-1	TGTGCCAGCAGTGTCGGACGTCGGGGTGAGCAGTTCTTC	CASSVGRRGEQFF
TRBV7-9	.	.	TRBJ1-4	TGTGCCAGCAGCTCCCCCCGGGGGGCGGCTGAAAAACTGTTTTTT	CASSSPRGAAEKLFF
TRBV6-6	.	TRBD2	TRBJ2-1	TGTGCCAGCACTTTAGCGGGAGTGGATGAGCAGTTCTTC	CASTLAGVDEQFF
TRBV6-1	.	.	TRBJ2-3	TGTGCCAGCAGTGAAGCGGAGATAAGTAAGGATTTT	CASSEAEISKDF
TRBV7-6	few	TRBD1	TRBJ1-2	TGTGCCAGCAGCTCACAGGGGTCCAACTATGGCTACACCTTC	CASSSQGSNYGYTF
TRBV29-1	once	TRBD1	TRBJ1-1	TGCAGCGAAACCGGGACAGCTCAAATCGGGGCTTTCTTT	CSETGTAQIGAFF
TRBV7-9	.	.	TRBJ1-5	TGTGCCAGCAGCTTATCAGGGCAGATAAATCAGCCCCAGCATTTT	CASSLSGQINQPQHF
TRBV5-1	.	TRBD1	TRBJ2-7	TGCGCCAGCAGCCCTGTGGCCCGACAGGGGGACGAGCAGTACTTC	CASSPVARQGDEQYF
TRBV2	.	.	TRBJ2-1	TGTGCCAGCAGGGAGAGACTAGGGCCCTACTACAATGAGCAGTTCTTC	CASRERLGPYYNEQFF
TRBV7-9	.	TRBD1	TRBJ2-7	TGTGCCAGCAGCCGGGACAGCTATTCCTCCGAGCAGTACTTC	CASSRDSYSSEQYF
TRBV7-2	.	TRBD2	TRBJ2-3	TGTGCCAGCAGCCTAGCGGGAGGCTCCTTAGATACGCAGTATTTT	CASSLAGGSLDTQYF
TRBV11-2	.	TRBD1	TRBJ2-7	TGTGCCAGCAGCTGGGGACAGGGCGTCACCTACGAGCAGTACTTC	CASSWGQGVTYEQYF
TRBV6-5	.	TRBD1	TRBJ1-2	TGTGCCAGCGGTAAAGACAGGGGCTATGGCTACACCTTC	CASGKDRGYGYTF
TRBV19	.	TRBD1	TRBJ1-4	TGTGCCAGTAGTCCCGGACAGGGAGGCAATGAAAAACTGTTTTTT	CASSPGQGGNEKLFF
TRBV11-2	.	TRBD2	TRBJ2-3	TGTGCCAGCAGCCTCCGAGGGAGCGGGGGGGGGTCCGATACGCAGTATTTT	CASSLRGSGGGSDTQYF
TRBV6-5	.	.	TRBJ1-2	TGTGCCAGCAGTTACCTCCTCACAGACAGTTACTATGGCTACACCTTC	CASSYLLTDSYYGYTF
TRBV5-1	.	TRBD2	TRBJ2-5	TGCGCCAGCAACCCTAGCGGGGGAAGCGAGACCCAGTACTTC	CASNPSGGSETQYF
TRBV7-7	.	TRBD1	TRBJ2-2	TGTGCCAGCAGCCCGACAGGGTCGGACACCGGGGAGCTGTTTTTT	CASSPTGSDTGELFF
TRBV5-1	.	TRBD1	TRBJ1-2	TGCGCCAGCAGCCCCATAGTGACAGGGGACTATGGCTACACCTTC	CASSPIVTGDYGYTF
TRBV10-3	.	.	TRBJ1-1	TGTGCCATCAGTGAGTCGGGACAGAACACTGAAGCTTTCTTT	CAISESGQNTEAFF